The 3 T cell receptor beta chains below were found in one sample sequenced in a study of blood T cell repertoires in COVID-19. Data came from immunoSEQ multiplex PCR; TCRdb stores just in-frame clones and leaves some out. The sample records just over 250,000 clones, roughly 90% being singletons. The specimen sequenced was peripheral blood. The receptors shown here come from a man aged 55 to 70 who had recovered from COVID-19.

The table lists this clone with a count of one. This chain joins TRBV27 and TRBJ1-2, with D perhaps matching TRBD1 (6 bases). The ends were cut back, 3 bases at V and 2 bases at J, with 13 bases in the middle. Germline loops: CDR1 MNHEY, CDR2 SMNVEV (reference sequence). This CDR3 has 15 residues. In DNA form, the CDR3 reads TGTGCCAGCAGTTTTACAGGGCTACCCAACTATGGCTACACCTTC. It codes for CASSFTGLPNYGYTF.

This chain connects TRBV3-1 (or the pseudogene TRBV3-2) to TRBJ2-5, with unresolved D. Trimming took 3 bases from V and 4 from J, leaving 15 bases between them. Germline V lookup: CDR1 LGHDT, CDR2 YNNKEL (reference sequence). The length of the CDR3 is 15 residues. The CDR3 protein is CASSHSVSLRETQYF. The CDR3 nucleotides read TGTGCCAGCAGCCATTCGGTCTCCTTACGAGAGACCCAGTACTTC.

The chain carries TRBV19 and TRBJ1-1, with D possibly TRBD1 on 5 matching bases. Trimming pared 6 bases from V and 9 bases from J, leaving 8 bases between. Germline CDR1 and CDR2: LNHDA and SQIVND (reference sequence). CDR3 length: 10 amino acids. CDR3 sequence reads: CASRAGKAFF. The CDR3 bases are TGTGCCAGTAGGGCAGGGAAAGCTTTCTTT. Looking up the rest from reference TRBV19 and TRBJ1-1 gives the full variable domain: DGGITQSPKYLFRKEGQNVTLSCEQNLNHDAMYWYRQDPGQGLRLIYYSQIVNDFQKGDIAEGYSVSREKKESFPLTVTSAQKNPTAFYLCASRAGKAFFGQGTRLTVV.